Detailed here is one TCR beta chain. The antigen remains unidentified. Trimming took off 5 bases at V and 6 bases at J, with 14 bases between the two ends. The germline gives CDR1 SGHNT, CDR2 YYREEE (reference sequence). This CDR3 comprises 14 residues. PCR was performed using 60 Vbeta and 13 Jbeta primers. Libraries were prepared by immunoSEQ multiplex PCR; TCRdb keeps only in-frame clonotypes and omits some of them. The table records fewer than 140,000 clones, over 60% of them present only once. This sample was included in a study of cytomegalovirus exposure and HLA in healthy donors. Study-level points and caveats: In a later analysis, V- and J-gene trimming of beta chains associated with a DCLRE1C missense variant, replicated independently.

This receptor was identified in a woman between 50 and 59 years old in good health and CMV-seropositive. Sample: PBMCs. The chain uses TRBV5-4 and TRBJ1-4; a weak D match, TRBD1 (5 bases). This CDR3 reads CASSHQVGDEKLFF. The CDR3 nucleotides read TGTGCCAGCAGTCACCAAGTAGGGGATGAAAAACTGTTTTTT.